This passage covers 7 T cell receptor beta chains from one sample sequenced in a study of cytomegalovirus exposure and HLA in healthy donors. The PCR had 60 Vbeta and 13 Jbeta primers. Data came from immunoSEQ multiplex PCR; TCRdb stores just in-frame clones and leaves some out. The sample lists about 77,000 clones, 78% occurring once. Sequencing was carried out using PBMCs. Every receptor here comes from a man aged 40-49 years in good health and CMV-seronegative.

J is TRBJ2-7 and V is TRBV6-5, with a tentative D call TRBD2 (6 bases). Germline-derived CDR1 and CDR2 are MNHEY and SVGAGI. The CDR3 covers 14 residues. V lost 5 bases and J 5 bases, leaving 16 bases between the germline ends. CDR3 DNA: TGTGCCAGCAGTCGTCGTTTAGCGGTCCACGAGCAGTACTTC. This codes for CASSRRLAVHEQYF.

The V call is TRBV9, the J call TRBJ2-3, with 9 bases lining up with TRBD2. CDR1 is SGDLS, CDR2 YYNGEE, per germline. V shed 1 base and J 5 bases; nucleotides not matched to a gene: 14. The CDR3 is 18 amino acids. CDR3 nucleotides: TGTGCCAGCAGCGTATCTTTGTCTAGCGGGACCCTCGTAGATACGCAGTATTTT. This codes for CASSVSLSSGTLVDTQYF.

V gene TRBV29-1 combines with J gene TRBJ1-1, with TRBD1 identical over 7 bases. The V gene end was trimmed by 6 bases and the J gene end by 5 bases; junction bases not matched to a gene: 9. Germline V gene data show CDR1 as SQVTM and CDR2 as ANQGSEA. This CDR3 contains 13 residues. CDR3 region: CSVSGQGVTEAFF. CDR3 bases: TGCAGCGTGAGCGGTCAGGGGGTGACTGAAGCTTTCTTT. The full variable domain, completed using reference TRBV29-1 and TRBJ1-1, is SAVISQKPSRDICQRGTSLTIQCQVDSQVTMMFWYRQQPGQSLTLIATANQGSEATYESGFVIDKFPISRPNLTFSTLTVSNMSPEDSSIYLCSVSGQGVTEAFFGQGTRLTVV.

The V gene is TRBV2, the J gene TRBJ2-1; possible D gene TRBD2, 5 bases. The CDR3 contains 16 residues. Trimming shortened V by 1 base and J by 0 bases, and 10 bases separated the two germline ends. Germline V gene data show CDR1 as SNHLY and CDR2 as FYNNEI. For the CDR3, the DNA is TGTGCCAGCAGTGAAGGCGGTGGGAGCTCCTACAATGAGCAGTTCTTC. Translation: CASSEGGGSSYNEQFF.

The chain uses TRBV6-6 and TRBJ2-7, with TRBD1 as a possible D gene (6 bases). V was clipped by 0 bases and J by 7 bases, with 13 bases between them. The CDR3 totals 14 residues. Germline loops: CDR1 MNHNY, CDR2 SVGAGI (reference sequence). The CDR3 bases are TGTGCCAGCAGTTACTCCCCGGGGACACTTGAGCAGTACTTC. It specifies CASSYSPGTLEQYF.

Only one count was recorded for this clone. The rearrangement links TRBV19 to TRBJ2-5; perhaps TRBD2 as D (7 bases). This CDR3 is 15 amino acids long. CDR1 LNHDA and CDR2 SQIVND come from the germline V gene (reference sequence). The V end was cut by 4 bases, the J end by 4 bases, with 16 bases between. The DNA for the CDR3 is TGTGCCAGTAGTAGGGAGGGGGTGCGGTCAGAGACCCAGTACTTC. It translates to CASSREGVRSETQYF. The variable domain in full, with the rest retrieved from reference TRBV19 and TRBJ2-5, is DGGITQSPKYLFRKEGQNVTLSCEQNLNHDAMYWYRQDPGQGLRLIYYSQIVNDFQKGDIAEGYSVSREKKESFPLTVTSAQKNPTAFYLCASSREGVRSETQYFGPGTRLLVL.

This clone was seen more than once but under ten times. The CDR3 sequence: CAISPVAGGPGNEQFF. The CDR3 nucleotides read TGTGCCATCAGTCCCGTAGCGGGAGGCCCCGGGAATGAGCAGTTCTTC. The chain employs TRBV10-3 and TRBJ2-1; 10 bases are a match to TRBD2. The CDR3 loop spans 16 amino acids. Germline assignment: CDR1 ENHRY and CDR2 SYGVKD. Germline trimming cut 5 bases from V and 7 bases from J; bases unmatched to any gene: 11.